This is a list of T cell receptor beta chains from one sample in a study of blood T cell repertoires in COVID-19. Measured with immunoSEQ multiplex PCR; TCRdb has only the in-frame clones, and not every one. The sample lists a few hundred thousand clones, about 90% occurring once. Sequencing was performed on PBMCs or T cells enriched from blood (not recorded which). These receptors were taken from a woman aged 30 to 39 who had recovered from COVID-19. Both conserved end residues are part of each CDR3. A D gene is named only where the DNA matches it firmly. Clone size, where shown, is once, few, many, or a class for clones that have expanded.

>once|TRBV20-1|TRBJ1-1|NA
CSAREDTEAFF
TGCAGTGCTAGGGAGGACACTGAAGCTTTCTTT
>NA|TRBV28|TRBJ2-1|NA
CASSPRGRDSFNEQFF
TGTGCCAGCAGCCCCAGGGGCAGGGATTCCTTCAATGAGCAGTTCTTC
>NA|TRBV28|TRBJ1-5|NA
CASSFGQNQPQHF
TGTGCCAGCAGTTTTGGGCAAAATCAGCCCCAGCATTTT
>NA|TRBV27|TRBJ1-1|NA
CASSPGTSNTEAFF
TGTGCCAGCAGCCCCGGGACAAGTAACACTGAAGCTTTCTTT
>NA|TRBV10-3|TRBJ2-7|NA
CAISEYGSTFGYEQYF
TGTGCCATCAGTGAGTACGGGTCCACGTTCGGATACGAGCAGTACTTC
>NA|TRBV6-5|TRBJ2-1|TRBD2
CASGPTSGAYNEQFF
TGTGCCAGCGGACCCACTAGCGGGGCCTACAATGAGCAGTTCTTC
>NA|TRBV29-1|TRBJ2-1|TRBD2
CSEARLAGDNEQFF
TGCAGCGAAGCCAGACTAGCGGGGGACAATGAGCAGTTCTTC
>NA|TRBV18|TRBJ1-5|TRBD1
CASSPGQGNEPQHF
TGTGCCAGCTCACCGGGACAGGGTAATGAGCCCCAGCATTTT
>NA|TRBV5-4|TRBJ2-3|TRBD2
CASSLVGGGWDTQYF
TGTGCCAGCAGCTTGGTTGGCGGGGGGTGGGATACGCAGTATTTT
>medium-sized|TRBV9|TRBJ2-2|NA
CASSLAELTTGELFF
TGTGCCAGCAGCCTGGCCGAGCTGACAACTGGGGAGCTGTTTTTT
>NA|TRBV7-8|TRBJ1-2|NA
CASSIGQDTYGYTF
TGTGCCAGCAGCATAGGACAAGACACATATGGCTACACCTTC
>NA|TRBV29-1|TRBJ1-4|NA
CSVGAGLAEKLFF
TGCAGCGTTGGCGCGGGGCTTGCGGAAAAACTGTTTTTT
>NA|TRBV3-1/TRBV3-2|TRBJ2-1|TRBD2
CASRTSGGANEQFF
TGTGCCAGCCGGACTAGCGGGGGGGCCAATGAGCAGTTCTTC
>NA|TRBV28|TRBJ1-5|TRBD1
CASSTQGASNQPQHF
TGTGCCAGCAGTACCCAGGGGGCTAGCAATCAGCCCCAGCATTTT
>NA|TRBV7-9|TRBJ1-1|TRBD1
CASSRPTTGGLEAFF
TGTGCCAGCAGCCGACCTACGACAGGGGGGCTCGAAGCTTTCTTT
>NA|TRBV19|TRBJ2-1|TRBD2
CASRPTSGSYNEQFF
TGTGCCAGTAGGCCGACTAGCGGGAGCTACAATGAGCAGTTCTTC
>NA|TRBV28|TRBJ1-5|TRBD1
CASSPPRDREPYSNQPQHF
TGTGCCAGCAGCCCACCCCGGGACAGGGAACCATATAGCAATCAGCCCCAGCATTTT
>NA|TRBV15|TRBJ2-1|NA
CATSREAGESNEQFF
TGTGCCACCAGCAGAGAAGCAGGGGAAAGCAATGAGCAGTTCTTC
>NA|TRBV14|TRBJ2-3|NA
CASSPRDFATDTQYF
TGTGCCAGCAGCCCGAGGGACTTTGCAACAGATACGCAGTATTTT
>NA|TRBV19|TRBJ1-2|NA
CASTSGTFYGYTF
TGTGCCAGTACTTCCGGGACATTCTATGGCTACACCTTC
>once|TRBV28|TRBJ1-1|NA
CASSPMKGGAFF
TGTGCCAGCAGCCCCATGAAGGGGGGGGCTTTCTTT
>NA|TRBV28|TRBJ2-7|NA
CASSLIGQGMTEQYF
TGTGCCAGCAGTTTAATAGGCCAGGGGATGACCGAGCAGTACTTC
>NA|TRBV5-1|TRBJ2-1|NA
CASSYQDSPGFF
TGCGCCAGCAGCTATCAGGACAGTCCGGGGTTCTTC
>NA|TRBV5-1|TRBJ2-7|TRBD1
CASSLAEEGAGEQYF
TGCGCCAGCAGCTTGGCCGAAGAGGGGGCGGGCGAGCAGTACTTC
>NA|TRBV11-3|TRBJ2-2|TRBD1
CASSLDRGPSGELFF
TGTGCCAGCAGCCTTGACAGGGGGCCGAGCGGGGAGCTGTTTTTT
>NA|TRBV9|TRBJ2-1|TRBD2
CASSVDSGIRNEQFF
TGTGCCAGCAGCGTAGATAGCGGGATTCGGAATGAGCAGTTCTTC
>NA|TRBV4-1|TRBJ2-3|TRBD2
CASSQLPGLAGVGGTDTQYF
TGCGCCAGCAGCCAGCTTCCGGGACTAGCGGGAGTAGGAGGCACAGATACGCAGTATTTT
>NA|TRBV5-4|TRBJ1-4|NA
CASSKDSPNEKLFF
TGTGCCAGCAGCAAGGACAGCCCTAATGAAAAACTGTTTTTT
>NA|TRBV5-1|TRBJ2-7|NA
CASSWDLGGEQYF
TGCGCCAGCAGCTGGGACCTGGGGGGCGAGCAGTACTTC
>NA|TRBV30|TRBJ1-4|NA
CAWSALDRNNEKLFF
TGTGCCTGGAGTGCTTTGGACAGAAATAATGAAAAACTGTTTTTT
>once|TRBV10-3|TRBJ1-1|NA
CAISEGRENTEAFF
TGTGCCATCAGTGAGGGCAGGGAGAACACTGAAGCTTTCTTT
>NA|TRBV27|TRBJ1-2|TRBD1
CASSSFTGGDYGYTF
TGTGCCAGCAGTTCCTTCACAGGGGGTGACTATGGCTACACCTTC
>NA|TRBV4-1|TRBJ2-7|TRBD1
CASSQDNAGGLYEQYF
TGCGCCAGCAGCCAAGATAATGCAGGGGGCTTATACGAGCAGTACTTC
>NA|TRBV5-8|TRBJ1-6|NA
CASSRDGSSYNSPLHF
TGTGCCAGCAGCCGGGATGGTAGCTCCTATAATTCACCCCTCCACTTT
>NA|TRBV5-4|TRBJ2-2|TRBD1
CASSPRTGTYTGELFF
TGTGCCAGCAGCCCACGGACAGGGACTTACACCGGGGAGCTGTTTTTT
>NA|TRBV6-5|TRBJ1-2|NA
CASSREVYGYTF
TGTGCCAGCAGTCGAGAGGTCTATGGCTACACCTTC
>NA|TRBV6-1|TRBJ1-2|NA
CASSEPLAVNYGYTF
TGTGCCAGCAGTGAACCCCTTGCAGTTAACTATGGCTACACCTTC
>NA|TRBV27|TRBJ2-1|NA
CASSVSSMNEQFF
TGTGCCAGCAGCGTTAGCTCTATGAATGAGCAGTTCTTC
>NA|TRBV2|TRBJ1-3|NA
CASTQTISGNTIYF
TGTGCCAGCACCCAGACAATATCTGGAAACACCATATATTTT
>NA|TRBV4-1|TRBJ2-1|TRBD2
CPPSRPGTSVYNEQFF
TGCCCCCCCAGCCGACCCGGGACTAGCGTCTACAATGAGCAGTTCTTC
>NA|TRBV12-3/TRBV12-4|TRBJ2-7|TRBD1
CASSQQGYEQYF
TGTGCCAGCAGTCAACAGGGGTACGAGCAGTACTTC
>NA|TRBV9|TRBJ2-1|NA
CASSVDISYPNEQFF
TGTGCCAGCAGCGTAGATATTAGCTACCCCAATGAGCAGTTCTTC
>once|TRBV29-1|TRBJ1-4|TRBD1
CSARDSATNEKLFF
TGCAGCGCCCGGGACAGTGCAACTAATGAAAAACTGTTTTTT
>NA|TRBV4-1|TRBJ1-1|NA
CASSRTLQRVNTEAFF
TGCGCCAGCAGCCGAACTCTACAGAGAGTTAACACTGAAGCTTTCTTT
>NA|TRBV29-1|TRBJ2-2|TRBD1
CSGTGQGHTGELFF
TGCAGCGGTACTGGACAGGGCCACACCGGGGAGCTGTTTTTT
>NA|TRBV7-9|TRBJ2-7|TRBD2
CASSLTSARQYF
TGTGCCAGCAGCCTAACTAGCGCAAGGCAGTACTTC